This note documents a single TCR beta chain sequence. The germline V gene has CDR1 LGHDT and CDR2 YNNKEL (reference sequence). The CDR3 sequence is 15 residues long. Unmatched junction bases numbered 4, after V lost 3 bases and J lost 2 bases. Each participant's cohort was designated according to participant-reported clinical history. Two negative PCRs, clearance, or symptom resolution had been documented for recovered Cohort 3 donors. As processed by the authors: Amplification from reference gene primers served as the basis for estimated nucleated cell counts. Assay: immunoSEQ multiplex PCR; the TCRdb copy retains only in-frame clones and omits some. That table gives V, J and clone size, and the DNA gave D and trimming. The sample has some 170,000 clones, more than 75% seen once; the top ten hold around a sixth. These data come from a study of blood T cell repertoires in COVID-19. As for the study in general: The United States, Italy and Spain supplied acute and convalescent COVID-19 samples.

The chain joins TRBV3-1 (or the pseudogene TRBV3-2) to TRBJ1-2; 9 nucleotides align to TRBD1. The clonotype originates from a woman in her fifties or sixties who had recovered from COVID-19. Sequencing was performed on PBMCs or T cells enriched from blood (not recorded which). CDR3 sequence reads: CASSHFTGGNYGYTF. In DNA, the CDR3 is TGTGCCAGCAGCCATTTCACAGGGGGCAACTATGGCTACACCTTC.